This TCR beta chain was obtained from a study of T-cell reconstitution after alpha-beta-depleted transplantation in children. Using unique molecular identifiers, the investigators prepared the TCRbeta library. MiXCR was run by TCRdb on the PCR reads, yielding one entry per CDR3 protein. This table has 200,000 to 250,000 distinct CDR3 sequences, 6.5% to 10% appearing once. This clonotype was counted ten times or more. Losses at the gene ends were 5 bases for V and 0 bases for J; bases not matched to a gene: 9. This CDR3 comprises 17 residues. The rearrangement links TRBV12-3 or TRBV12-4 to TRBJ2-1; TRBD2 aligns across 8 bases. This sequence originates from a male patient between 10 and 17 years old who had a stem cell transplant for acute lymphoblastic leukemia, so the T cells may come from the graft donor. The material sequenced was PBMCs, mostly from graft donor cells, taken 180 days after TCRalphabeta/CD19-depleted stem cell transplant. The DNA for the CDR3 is TGTGCCAGCAGTCTCCGACTAGCGCTTAGCTCCTACAATGAGCAGTTCTTC. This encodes CASSLRLALSSYNEQFF.